The T cell receptor beta chain under discussion was sequenced for a study of vaccination effects on CD4 cells after COVID-19. Study-level background: Each participant was given two doses of one vaccine (BNT162b2 or mRNA-1273). Vaccination followed sampling of two convalescent patients by 16 days and one week respectively.

CDR1 SGHTA and CDR2 FQGNSA come from the germline V gene. Trimming stripped 0 bases from V and 3 bases from J, with 9 bases between. This CDR3 comprises 14 residues. In its sample, this clone was seen a few times. The antigen remains unidentified. Here immunoSEQ multiplex PCR was the method, and the copy in TCRdb shows in-frame clones only, minus some. The sample holds approximately 38,000 clones, just under 75% seen once. CD4+ T cells specific for antigen were expanded with viral peptide pools by the ViraFEST assay before sequencing. Between days 9 and 10 of culture, CD4+ T cells were separated out. From March to December 2020, the person had a SARS-CoV-2 infection that was confirmed by PCR. Wells of a few million PBMC each were grown with 8.5 to 10 IU/ml IL-2 and about 9.7 ug/ml peptides. Cultures received IL-2 medium that replaced half the medium on days 3 and 7.

Sequences were derived from CD4+ T cells from PBMCs cultured with a peptide pool, sampled before COVID-19 vaccination. This sequence joins TRBV7-2 and TRBJ2-7, with unresolved D. The clonotype was recovered from a human donor who had a prior SARS-CoV-2 infection. The CDR3 DNA reads as TGTGCCAGCAGCTTAGCGGGCCTTAACTACGAGCAGTACTTC. It encodes CASSLAGLNYEQYF.